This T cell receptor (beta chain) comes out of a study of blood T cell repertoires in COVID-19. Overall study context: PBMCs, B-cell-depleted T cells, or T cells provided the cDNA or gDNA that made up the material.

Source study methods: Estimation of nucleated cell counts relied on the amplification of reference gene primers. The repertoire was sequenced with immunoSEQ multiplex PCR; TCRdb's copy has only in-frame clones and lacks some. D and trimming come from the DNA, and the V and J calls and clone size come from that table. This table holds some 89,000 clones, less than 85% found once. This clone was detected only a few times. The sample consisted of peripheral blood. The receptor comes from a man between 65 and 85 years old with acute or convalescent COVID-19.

CDR3 nucleotide sequence: TGTGCCAGCAGCTTTTCGACAGGCTACGAGCAGTACTTC. Translation: CASSFSTGYEQYF. J is TRBJ2-7 and V is TRBV7-9; D may be TRBD1 (6 bases). This CDR3 has 13 residues. V was pared by 3 bases and J by 3 bases, with 9 bases between. CDR1 and CDR2 from the germline V gene are SEHNR and FQNEAQ (reference sequence). The variable domain in full, with the rest retrieved from reference TRBV7-9 and TRBJ2-7, is DTGVSQNPRHKITKRGQNVTFRCDPISEHNRLYWYRQTLGQGPEFLTYFQNEAQLEKSRLLSDRFSAERPKGSFSTLEIQRTEQGDSAMYLCASSFSTGYEQYFGPGTRLTVT.